This T cell receptor (beta chain) was retrieved from a study of memory CD4+ T cells and cytomegalovirus serostatus. The sample holds one count of this clone. TCRdb's table, derived via immunoSEQ multiplex PCR, lists solely in-frame clones and lacks some. The profile shows roughly 86,000 clones, 75% to 85% of them singletons. Single viable CD3+CD4+CD8-CD45RO+ cells were sorted as the memory CD4+ T cells. This receptor was taken from an adult in good health and CMV-seropositive. Material: memory CD4+ T cells from blood.

For the CDR3, the DNA is TGTGCCAGCAGTGGGGGGTGGGATAGCTCTGGGGCCAACGTCCTGACTTTC. Amino acids: CASSGGWDSSGANVLTF. This chain connects TRBV6-1 to TRBJ2-6; D is possibly TRBD1 or TRBD2 (5 bases each). Trimming cost V 4 bases and J 0 bases, with 13 bases left between them. CDR3 size: 17 residues. Germline assignment: CDR1 MNHNS and CDR2 SASEGT.